This T cell receptor (beta chain) came from a study of shared clonotypes between healthy human individuals. The overall study: CD4 naive cells filled three plates per donor, CD4 memory three, CD8 naive two and CD8 memory one.

The data were produced by immunoSEQ multiplex PCR, yet TCRdb's version contains in-frame clones alone and is incomplete. Among under 850,000 clones listed, around 77% were seen once. Worth noting for this clone: Its target is unknown.

General study results and limits: Non-shared clonotypes had lower generation probabilities than those shared by all four donors.

J lost 0 bases, V lost 2 bases, and 4 bases had no gene match. Germline lookup yields CDR1 KGHSH and CDR2 LQKENI. The CDR3 loop spans 17 amino acids. This chain joins TRBV18 and TRBJ2-2, with TRBD2 identical over 9 bases. The specimen sequenced was memory CD4+ T cells sorted from blood. The subset here: CD45RA-negative fraction. The receptor comes from a woman aged 30 to 39 in good health. The CDR3 loop reads CASSPYTSGPNTGELFF. DNA for the CDR3: TGTGCCAGCTCACCATATACTAGCGGGCCGAACACCGGGGAGCTGTTTTTT.